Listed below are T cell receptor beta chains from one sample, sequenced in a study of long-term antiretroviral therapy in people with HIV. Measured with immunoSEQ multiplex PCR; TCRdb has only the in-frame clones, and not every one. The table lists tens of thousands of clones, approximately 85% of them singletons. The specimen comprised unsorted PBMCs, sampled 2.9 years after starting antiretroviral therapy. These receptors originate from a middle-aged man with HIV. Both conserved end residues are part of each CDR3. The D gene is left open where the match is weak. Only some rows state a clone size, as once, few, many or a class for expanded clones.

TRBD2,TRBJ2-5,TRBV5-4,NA,CASSFEGRGAAWETQYF,TGTGCCAGCAGCTTCGAGGGGCGGGGGGCCGCATGGGAGACCCAGTACTTC
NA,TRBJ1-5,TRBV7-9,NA,CASSVGGPPQPQHF,TGTGCCAGCAGCGTCGGGGGCCCCCCTCAGCCCCAGCATTTT
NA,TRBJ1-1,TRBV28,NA,CASSLWGQKEAFF,TGTGCCAGCAGTTTGTGGGGGCAGAAAGAAGCTTTCTTT
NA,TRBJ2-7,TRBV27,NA,CASSLRGKSYEQYF,TGTGCCAGCAGCTTGAGGGGCAAGAGCTACGAGCAGTACTTC
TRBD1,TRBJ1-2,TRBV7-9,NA,CASSLVRDRALHGYTF,TGTGCCAGCAGCTTAGTCCGAGACAGGGCTCTTCATGGCTACACCTTC
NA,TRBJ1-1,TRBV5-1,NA,CASSLGLVNTEAFF,TGCGCCAGCAGCTTGGGATTGGTGAACACTGAAGCTTTCTTT
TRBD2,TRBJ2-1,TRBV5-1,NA,CASSSLAGLYNEQFF,TGCGCCAGCAGCTCACTAGCGGGGCTTTACAATGAGCAGTTCTTC
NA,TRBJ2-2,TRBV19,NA,CASSTSANTGELFF,TGTGCCAGTAGTACCTCAGCGAACACCGGGGAGCTGTTTTTT
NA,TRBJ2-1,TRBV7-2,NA,CASSLDSLTLNEQFF,TGTGCCAGCAGCTTAGACTCGCTCACGCTCAATGAGCAGTTCTTC
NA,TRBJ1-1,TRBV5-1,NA,CASSSRIGVNTEAFF,TGCGCCAGCAGCTCGAGAATCGGGGTGAACACTGAAGCTTTCTTT
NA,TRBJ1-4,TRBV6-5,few,CASSEGWGTEKLFF,TGTGCCAGCAGTGAAGGTTGGGGGACGGAAAAACTGTTTTTT
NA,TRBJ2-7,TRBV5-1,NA,CASSLGQQDEQYF,TGCGCCAGCAGCTTGGGACAGCAGGACGAGCAGTACTTC
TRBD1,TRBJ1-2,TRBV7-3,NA,CASSLQGQGYGYTF,TGTGCCAGCAGCTTACAGGGACAGGGTTATGGCTACACCTTC
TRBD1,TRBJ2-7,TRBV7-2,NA,CASSRDRGYEQYF,TGTGCCAGCAGCCGGGACAGAGGATACGAGCAGTACTTC
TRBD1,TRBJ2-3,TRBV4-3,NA,CASSQDPGQGALDTQYF,TGCGCCAGCAGCCAAGATCCGGGACAGGGGGCTTTAGATACGCAGTATTTT
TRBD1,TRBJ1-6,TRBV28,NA,CASSLGGTGHSPLHF,TGTGCCAGCAGTTTAGGGGGGACAGGACATTCACCCCTCCACTTT
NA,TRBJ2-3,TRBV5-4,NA,CASSSLDRSSRGDTQYF,TGTGCCAGCAGCTCCTTGGACAGAAGTTCCAGGGGAGATACGCAGTATTTT
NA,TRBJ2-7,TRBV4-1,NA,CASSPTGNEQYF,TGCGCCAGCAGCCCAACAGGGAACGAGCAGTACTTC
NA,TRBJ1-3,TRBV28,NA,CASSYSFSWSF,TGTGCCAGCAGTTACTCTTTTTCCTGGAGTTTT
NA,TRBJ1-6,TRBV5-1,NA,CASSPDSVRSPLHF,TGCGCCAGCAGCCCTGACAGTGTAAGATCACCCCTCCACTTT
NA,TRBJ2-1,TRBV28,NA,CASSGTGRRAFF,TGTGCCAGCAGTGGAACGGGCCGCAGGGCGTTCTTC
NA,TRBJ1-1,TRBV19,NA,CASSPPMNTEAFF,TGTGCCAGTAGTCCACCCATGAACACTGAAGCTTTCTTT
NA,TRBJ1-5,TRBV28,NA,CASRDGINQPQHF,TGTGCCAGCAGGGACGGCATCAATCAGCCCCAGCATTTT
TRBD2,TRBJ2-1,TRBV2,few,CASSEYGGSYNEQFF,TGTGCCAGCAGTGAATACGGGGGGTCTTACAATGAGCAGTTCTTC
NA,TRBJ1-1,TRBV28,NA,CASSLEGGGNTEAFF,TGTGCCAGCAGTTTGGAGGGAGGTGGGAACACTGAAGCTTTCTTT
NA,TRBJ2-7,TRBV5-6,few,CASSLSPGPHEYF,TGTGCCAGCAGCTTGAGCCCAGGGCCCCACGAGTACTTC
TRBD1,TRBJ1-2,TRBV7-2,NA,CASSTGTDYGYTF,TGTGCCAGCAGCACCGGGACAGACTATGGCTACACCTTC
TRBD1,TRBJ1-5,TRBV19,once,CASLFRIGTGVDQPQHF,TGTGCCAGTCTTTTTCGCATAGGGACAGGGGTCGATCAGCCCCAGCATTTT
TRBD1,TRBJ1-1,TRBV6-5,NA,CASINTGGENTEAFF,TGTGCCAGCATCAATACAGGGGGTGAGAACACTGAAGCTTTCTTT
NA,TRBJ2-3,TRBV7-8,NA,CASSHSPGQLTDTQYF,TGTGCCAGCAGCCATTCCCCGGGCCAGCTCACAGATACGCAGTATTTT
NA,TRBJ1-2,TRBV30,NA,CAWSVSVNYGYTF,TGTGCCTGGAGTGTATCTGTAAACTATGGCTACACCTTC
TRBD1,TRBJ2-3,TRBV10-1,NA,CASSRQGDTDTQYF,TGCGCCAGCAGTCGACAGGGGGACACAGATACGCAGTATTTT